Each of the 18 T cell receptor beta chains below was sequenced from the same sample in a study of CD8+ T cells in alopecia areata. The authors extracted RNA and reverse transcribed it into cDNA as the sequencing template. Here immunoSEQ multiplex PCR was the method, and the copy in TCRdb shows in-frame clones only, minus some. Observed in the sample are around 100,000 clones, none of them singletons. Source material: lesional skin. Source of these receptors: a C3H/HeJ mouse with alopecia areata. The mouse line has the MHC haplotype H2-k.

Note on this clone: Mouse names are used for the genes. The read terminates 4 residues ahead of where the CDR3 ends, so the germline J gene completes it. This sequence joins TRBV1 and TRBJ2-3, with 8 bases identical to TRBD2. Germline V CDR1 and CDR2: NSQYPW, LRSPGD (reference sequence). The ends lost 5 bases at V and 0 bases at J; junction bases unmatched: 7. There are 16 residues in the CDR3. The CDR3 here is CTCSLGGARSAETLYF. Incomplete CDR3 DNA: TGCACCTGCAGTCTAGGGGGGGCGAGGAGTGCAGAA. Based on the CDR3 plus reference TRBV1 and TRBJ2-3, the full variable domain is VTLLEQNPRWRLVPRGQAVNLRCILKNSQYPWMSWYQQDLQKQLQWLFTLRSPGDKEVKSLPGADYLATRVTDTELRLQVANMSQGRTLYCTCSLGGARSAETLYFGSGTRLTVL.

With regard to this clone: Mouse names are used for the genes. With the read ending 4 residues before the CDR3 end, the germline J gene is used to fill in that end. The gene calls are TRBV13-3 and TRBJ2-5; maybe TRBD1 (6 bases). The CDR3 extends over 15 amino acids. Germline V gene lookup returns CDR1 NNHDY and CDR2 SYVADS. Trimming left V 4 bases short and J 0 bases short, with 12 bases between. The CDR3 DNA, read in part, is TGTGCCAGCAGTCCCCCGGACAGTAACCAAGAC. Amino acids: CASSPPDSNQD. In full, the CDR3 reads CASSPPDSNQDTQYF.

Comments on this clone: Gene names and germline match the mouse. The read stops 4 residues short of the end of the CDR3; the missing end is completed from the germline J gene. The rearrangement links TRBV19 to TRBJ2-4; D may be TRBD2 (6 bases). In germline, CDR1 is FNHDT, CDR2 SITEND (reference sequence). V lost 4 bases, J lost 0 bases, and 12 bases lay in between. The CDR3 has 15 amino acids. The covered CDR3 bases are TGTGCCAGCAGTCCGGGACTTAAGAGTCAAAAC. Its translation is CASSPGLKSQN. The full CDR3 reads CASSPGLKSQNTLYF. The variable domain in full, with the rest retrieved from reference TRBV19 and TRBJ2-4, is GGIITQTPKFLIGQEGQKLTLKCQQNFNHDTMYWYRQDSGKGLRLIYYSITENDLQKGDLSEGYDASREKKSSFSLTVTSAQKNEMAVFLCASSPGLKSQNTLYFGAGTRLSVL.

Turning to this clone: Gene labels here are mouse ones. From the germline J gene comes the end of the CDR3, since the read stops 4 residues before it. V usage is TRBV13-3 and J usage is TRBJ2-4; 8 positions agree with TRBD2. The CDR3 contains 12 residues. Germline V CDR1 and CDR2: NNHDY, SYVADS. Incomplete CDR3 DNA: TGTGCCAGCGGGGACTGGTTAAAC. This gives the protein CASGDWLN. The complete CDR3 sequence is CASGDWLNTLYF.

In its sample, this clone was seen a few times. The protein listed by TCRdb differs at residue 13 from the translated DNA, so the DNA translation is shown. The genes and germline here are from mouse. The sequenced CDR3 bases are TGCACCTGCAGTGCAGAGACAGGGAGGGATAATTCGCCC. Its translation is CTCSAETGRDNSP. The entire CDR3 reads CTCSAETGRDNSPLYF. This chain uses TRBV1 with TRBJ1-6; 7 bases align to TRBD1. The read ends 3 residues before the CDR3 terminus; that terminus is restored from the germline J gene. TRBJ1-6 is given ORF status, its function remaining uncertain. This CDR3 has 16 residues. CDR1 and CDR2 (germline): NSQYPW, LRSPGD (reference sequence). Trimming at V came to 0 bases and at J to 5 bases, leaving 4 bases not matched to a gene.

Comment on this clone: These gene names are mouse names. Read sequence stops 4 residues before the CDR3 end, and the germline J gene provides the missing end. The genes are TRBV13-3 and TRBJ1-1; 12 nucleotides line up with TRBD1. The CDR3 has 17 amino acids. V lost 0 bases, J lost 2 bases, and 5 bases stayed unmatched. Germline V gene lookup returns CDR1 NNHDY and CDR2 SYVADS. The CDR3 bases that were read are TGTGCCAGCAGTGATGAATTGGGACAGGGGGCTAACACA. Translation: CASSDELGQGANT. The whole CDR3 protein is CASSDELGQGANTEVFF.

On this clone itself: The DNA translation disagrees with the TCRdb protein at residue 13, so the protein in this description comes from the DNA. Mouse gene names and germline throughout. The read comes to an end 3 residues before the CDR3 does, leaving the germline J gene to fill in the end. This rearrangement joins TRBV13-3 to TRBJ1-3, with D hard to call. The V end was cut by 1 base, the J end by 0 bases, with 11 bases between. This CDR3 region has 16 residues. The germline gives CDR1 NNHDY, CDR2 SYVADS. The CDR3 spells CASSDPKHNSGNTLYF. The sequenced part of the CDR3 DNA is TGTGCCAGCAGTGATCCCAAACACAATTCTGGAAATACG.

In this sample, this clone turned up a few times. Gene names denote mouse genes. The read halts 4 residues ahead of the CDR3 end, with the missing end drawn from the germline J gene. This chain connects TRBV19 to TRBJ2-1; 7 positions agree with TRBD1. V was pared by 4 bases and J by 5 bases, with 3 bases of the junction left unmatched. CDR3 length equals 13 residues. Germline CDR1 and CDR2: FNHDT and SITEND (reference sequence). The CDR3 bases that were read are TGTGCCAGCAGTCGGGACAGAAATGCT. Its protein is CASSRDRNA. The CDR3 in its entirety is CASSRDRNAEQFF.

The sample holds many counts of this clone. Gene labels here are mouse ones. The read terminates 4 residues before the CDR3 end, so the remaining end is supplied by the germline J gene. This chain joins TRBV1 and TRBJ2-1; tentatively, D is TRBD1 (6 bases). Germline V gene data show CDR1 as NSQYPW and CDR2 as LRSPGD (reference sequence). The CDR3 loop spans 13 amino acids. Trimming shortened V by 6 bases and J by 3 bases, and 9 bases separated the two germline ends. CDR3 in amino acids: CTCRQGAYAEQFF. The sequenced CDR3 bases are TGCACCTGCAGACAGGGTGCCTATGCT.

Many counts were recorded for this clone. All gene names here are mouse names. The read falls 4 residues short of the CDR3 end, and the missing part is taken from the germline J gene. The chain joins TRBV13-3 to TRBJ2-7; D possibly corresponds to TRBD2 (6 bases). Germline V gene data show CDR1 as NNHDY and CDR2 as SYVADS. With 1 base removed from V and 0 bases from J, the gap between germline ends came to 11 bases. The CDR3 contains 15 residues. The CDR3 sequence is CASSDFTGFSYEQYF. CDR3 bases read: TGTGCCAGCAGTGATTTTACTGGGTTCTCCTAT.

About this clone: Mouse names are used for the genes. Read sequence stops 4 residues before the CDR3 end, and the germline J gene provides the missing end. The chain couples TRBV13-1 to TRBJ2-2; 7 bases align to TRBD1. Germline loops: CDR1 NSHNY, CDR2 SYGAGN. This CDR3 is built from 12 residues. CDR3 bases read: TGTGCCAGCAGTGGGGGACAGGGG. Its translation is CASSGGQG. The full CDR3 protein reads CASSGGQGQLYF.

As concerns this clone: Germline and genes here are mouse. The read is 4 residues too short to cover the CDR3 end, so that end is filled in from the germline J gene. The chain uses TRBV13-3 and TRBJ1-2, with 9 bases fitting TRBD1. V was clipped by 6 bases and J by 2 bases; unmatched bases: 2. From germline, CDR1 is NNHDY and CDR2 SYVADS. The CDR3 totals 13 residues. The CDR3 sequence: CASKDRGNSDYTF. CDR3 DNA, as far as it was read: TGTGCCAGCAAAGACAGGGGGAACTCC.

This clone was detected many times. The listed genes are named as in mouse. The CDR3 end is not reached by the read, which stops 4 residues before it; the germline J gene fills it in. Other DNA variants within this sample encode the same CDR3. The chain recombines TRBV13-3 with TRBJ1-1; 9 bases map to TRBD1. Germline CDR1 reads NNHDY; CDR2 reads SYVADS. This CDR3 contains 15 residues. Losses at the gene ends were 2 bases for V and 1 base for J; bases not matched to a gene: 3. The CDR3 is CASSETGGGNTEVFF. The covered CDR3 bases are TGTGCCAGCAGTGAAACAGGGGGCGGGAACACA.

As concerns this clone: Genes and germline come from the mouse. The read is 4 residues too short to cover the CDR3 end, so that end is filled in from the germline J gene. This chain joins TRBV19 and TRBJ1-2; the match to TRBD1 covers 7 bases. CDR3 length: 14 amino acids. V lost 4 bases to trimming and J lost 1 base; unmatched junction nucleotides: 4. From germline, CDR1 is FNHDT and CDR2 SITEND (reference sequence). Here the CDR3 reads CASSRDSKNSDYTF. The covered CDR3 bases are TGTGCCAGCAGTCGGGACAGCAAAAACTCC.

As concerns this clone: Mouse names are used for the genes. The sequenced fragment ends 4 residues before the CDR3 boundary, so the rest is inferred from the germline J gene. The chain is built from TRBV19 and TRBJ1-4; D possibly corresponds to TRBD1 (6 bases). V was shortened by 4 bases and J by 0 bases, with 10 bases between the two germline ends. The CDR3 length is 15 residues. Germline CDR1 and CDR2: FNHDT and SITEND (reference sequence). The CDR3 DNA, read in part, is TGTGCCAGCAGTTACGGACAGTTTTCCAACGAA. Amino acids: CASSYGQFSNE. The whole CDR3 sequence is CASSYGQFSNERLFF.

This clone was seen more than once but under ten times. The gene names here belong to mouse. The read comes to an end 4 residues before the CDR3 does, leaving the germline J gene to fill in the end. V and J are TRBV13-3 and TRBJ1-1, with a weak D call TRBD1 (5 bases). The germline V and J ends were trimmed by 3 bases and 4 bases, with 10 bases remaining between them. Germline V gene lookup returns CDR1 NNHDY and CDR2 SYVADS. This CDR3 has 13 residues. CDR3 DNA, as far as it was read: TGTGCCAGCAGTGGCTCAGGGTTCACA. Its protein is CASSGSGFT. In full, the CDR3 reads CASSGSGFTEVFF.

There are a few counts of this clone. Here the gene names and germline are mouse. The chain's CDR3 is CASSFRDISYEQYF. Incomplete CDR3 DNA: TGTGCCAGCAGTTTCCGGGACATCTCCTAT. V usage is TRBV19 and J usage is TRBJ2-7, with a possible D match to TRBD1 (6 bases). The CDR3 is cut off 4 residues early in the read; its end comes from the germline J gene. Trimming removed 4 bases at V and 0 bases at J, with 11 bases between. The CDR3 has 14 residues. Germline V gene data show CDR1 as FNHDT and CDR2 as SITEND (reference sequence).

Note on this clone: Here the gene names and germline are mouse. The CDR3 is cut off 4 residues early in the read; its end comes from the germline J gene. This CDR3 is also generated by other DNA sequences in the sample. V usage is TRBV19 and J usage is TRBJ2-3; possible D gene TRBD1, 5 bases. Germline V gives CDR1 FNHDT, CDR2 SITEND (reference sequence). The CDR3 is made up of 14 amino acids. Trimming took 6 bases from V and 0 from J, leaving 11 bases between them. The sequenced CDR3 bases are TGTGCCAGCAACCCAGACAGTAGTGCAGAA. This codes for CASNPDSSAE. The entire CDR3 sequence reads CASNPDSSAETLYF.